This T cell receptor beta chain is from a study of shared clonotypes between healthy human individuals. In the study overall: With ages of 18 to 49, the donors were a couple of women and a few men. Notes on the study in general: Only blood was sampled; tissue repertoires likely differ.

Libraries were prepared by immunoSEQ multiplex PCR; TCRdb keeps only in-frame clonotypes and omits some of them. The sample lists 1.6 million or so clones, approximately 97% seen once, with about 1% in the top ten. Those who donated were healthy HIV-negative adults, with no recent acute infections or vaccinations reported. The donor cohort consisted entirely of Caucasian adults residing in Nashville, Tennessee. V shed 7 bases, J shed 2 bases, and the junction held 10 bases outside the gene matches. Germline V gene sequence: CDR1 MGHDK, CDR2 SYGVNS. The CDR3 extends over 15 amino acids. As for this clone: Its antigen is unknown.

The chain combines TRBV25-1 with TRBJ2-7; 8 nucleotides match TRBD1. Specimen: naive CD4+ T cells sorted from blood. Noted subset: CD45RA+ positively selected. The receptor's source is a man younger than 40 in good health. CDR3 amino acids: CASTDTGGETYEQYF. The CDR3 DNA sequence: TGTGCCAGCACCGATACAGGGGGAGAAACCTACGAGCAGTACTTC.